The rows below give T cell receptor beta chains drawn from one sample of a study of human T cells and chemical hapten exposure. TCRdb fed the RACE reads into MiXCR, producing one record per CDR3 protein. Of a few hundred thousand distinct CDR3 sequences listed, about 9.4% are singletons. This sample comprised whole blood, obtained in connection with sensitization to the hapten diphenylcyclopropenone (DPC). The receptors here all came from a woman aged 40 to 50 with alopecia areata. Some clones in this sample may be carry-over from other donors' samples. The CDR3 runs from the conserved cysteine through the conserved F or W. D genes are given only for firm matches. Size is stated for part of the rows, as once, few or many counts, or as a class when the clone is expanded.

few	TRBV12-5	-	TRBJ1-1	TGTGCTAGTGCCCTTCAAAGCACAGGGCTCGTGAACACTGAAGCTTTCTTT	CASALQSTGLVNTEAFF
few	TRBV10-3	-	TRBJ2-6	TGTGCCATCAGTCCCTCCTCTGGGGCCAACGTCCTGACTTTC	CAISPSSGANVLTF
few	TRBV5-6	TRBD2	TRBJ2-7	TGTGCCAGCAGCTTGTTTAGCGGGGTCTACGAGCAGTACTTC	CASSLFSGVYEQYF
few	TRBV14	-	TRBJ2-5	TGTGCCAGCCGACCCCCAGCCGGGAACTATAAAGAGACCCAGTACTTC	CASRPPAGNYKETQYF
-	TRBV7-2	TRBD1	TRBJ2-3	TGTGCCAGCAGCCGAATCCTGGGACAGGGGGGTGTCGCGCAGTATTTT	CASSRILGQGGVAQYF
many	TRBV27	-	TRBJ2-7	TGTGCCAGCAGTTTAGTGCCAGGGCCCTACGAGCAGTACTTC	CASSLVPGPYEQYF
once	TRBV20-1	-	TRBJ2-1	TGCAGTGGACAAAGGGAATACAATGAGCAGTTCTTC	CSGQREYNEQFF
-	TRBV6-5	TRBD2	TRBJ2-1	TGTGCCACAGGACTAGCGGCCCCGAATGAGCAGTTCTTC	CATGLAAPNEQFF
-	TRBV10-3	-	TRBJ1-1	TGTGCCATCAGCATCTGGGGCGGCACGTCGAACACTGAAGCTTTCTTT	CAISIWGGTSNTEAFF
few	TRBV20-1	-	TRBJ1-1	TGCAGTGCCCAGGACGGAACCATGAACACTGAAGCTTTCTTT	CSAQDGTMNTEAFF
-	TRBV5-4	-	TRBJ2-3	TGTGCCAGCAGCAGAGGGGCCAGGGACAACACAGATACGCAGTATTTT	CASSRGARDNTDTQYF
many	TRBV29-1	TRBD2	TRBJ2-7	TGCAGCGTTCAACTAGCGGGAACCTACGAGCAGTACTTC	CSVQLAGTYEQYF
-	TRBV6-2/TRBV6-3	-	TRBJ1-3	TGTGCCGCCATAGATCAGCTGTTCTCTGGAAACACCATATATTTT	CAAIDQLFSGNTIYF
once	TRBV9	TRBD2	TRBJ2-5	TGTGCCAGCAGCGTAGATAGCGGGAGTGGAGAGACCCAGTACTTC	CASSVDSGSGETQYF
few	TRBV24-1	-	TRBJ2-7	TGTGCCACCAGTGATTCCCTCTCGACACAAACCTACGAGCAGTACTTC	CATSDSLSTQTYEQYF
few	TRBV2	-	TRBJ2-5	TGTGCCAGCAGTGCGGACTCGAAAGAGACCCAGTACTTC	CASSADSKETQYF
few	TRBV11-2	-	TRBJ2-7	TGTGCCAGCAGCCCGGGACAGGGGTATAGCGGGAGTCTCGAGCAGTACTTC	CASSPGQGYSGSLEQYF
few	TRBV28	TRBD1	TRBJ1-2	TGTGCCAGCAGTGGACAGGGAGGATTCCTCTATGGCTACACCTTC	CASSGQGGFLYGYTF
-	TRBV12-3/TRBV12-4	TRBD1	TRBJ1-2	TGTGCCAGCATCAACCAGACAGGGAATGGCTACACCTTC	CASINQTGNGYTF
many	TRBV7-9	-	TRBJ2-5	TGTGCCAGCAGCCAAAATAGGAGGGCGGAGACCCAGTACTTC	CASSQNRRAETQYF
many	TRBV28	TRBD1	TRBJ2-7	TGTGCCAGCAGTCGTATGCAGGGGGCGATCTTCTACGAGCAGTACTTC	CASSRMQGAIFYEQYF
-	TRBV11-1	TRBD2	TRBJ2-7	TGTGCCAGCAGCTTAATAATAGCGGGAAGGAACGAGCAGTACTTC	CASSLIIAGRNEQYF
-	TRBV29-1	TRBD2	TRBJ2-7	TGCAGCGGACTAGCGGGCGACCGTCCCTCCTACGAGCAGTACTTC	CSGLAGDRPSYEQYF
few	TRBV27	TRBD2	TRBJ2-1	TGTGCCAGCAGTTCACTAGCGGGAGAATCTGAGTTCTTC	CASSSLAGESEFF
few	TRBV5-1	TRBD1	TRBJ1-1	TGCGCCAGCAGCTCAGGGGGCGAGGGCTGGATGAACACTGAAGCTTTCTTT	CASSSGGEGWMNTEAFF
-	TRBV14	-	TRBJ2-1	TGTGCCAGCAGCCAATTTACCTCGAGCGGACGTATCAACAATGAGCAGTTCTTC	CASSQFTSSGRINNEQFF
-	TRBV7-9	TRBD1	TRBJ1-4	TGTGCCAGCAGCCCACAGGGGGGTAATGAAAAACTGTTTTTT	CASSPQGGNEKLFF
-	TRBV12-3/TRBV12-4	-	TRBJ1-1	TGTGCCAGCAGTTTCGACGGGCCAAGGGGAGCTGAAGCTTTCTTT	CASSFDGPRGAEAFF
many	TRBV11-1	TRBD1	TRBJ2-7	TGTGCCAGCAGCTTAAGGCAGGGGGCCTACGAGCAGTACTTC	CASSLRQGAYEQYF
few	TRBV12-3/TRBV12-4	TRBD2	TRBJ2-1	TGTGCCAGCAGCCCCGGGACTAGCGGGTTGGGGAGCTCCTACAATGAGCAGTTCTTC	CASSPGTSGLGSSYNEQFF
few	TRBV5-1	TRBD2	TRBJ2-3	TGCGCCAGCAGCTTAGCGGGACGGTCCCTAAGTACGCAGTATTTT	CASSLAGRSLSTQYF
few	TRBV7-9	TRBD2	TRBJ2-7	TGTGCCAGCAGCCCGACTAGCGGTACCTACGAGCAGTACTTC	CASSPTSGTYEQYF
many	TRBV12-3/TRBV12-4	-	TRBJ1-1	TGTGCCAGCACTCTACACGTAGGTAGGAACACTGAAGCTTTCTTT	CASTLHVGRNTEAFF
-	TRBV28	TRBD2	TRBJ2-2	TGTGCCAGCACCAAATCCAGGAGAGCGGGAGGGAGGTACACCGGGGAGCTGTTTTTT	CASTKSRRAGGRYTGELFF
few	TRBV6-5	-	TRBJ2-1	TGTGCCAGCAGTACAACAGGGTCCCCCCAGTTCTTC	CASSTTGSPQFF
-	TRBV12-3/TRBV12-4	TRBD1	TRBJ2-3	TGTGCCAGCAGGGGACAGGGTGTTACTACGCAGTATTTT	CASRGQGVTTQYF
-	TRBV20-1	-	TRBJ2-1	TGCAGTGCTTTAGCGGCCGCCTCCTACAATGAGCAGTTCTTC	CSALAAASYNEQFF
few	TRBV6-5	-	TRBJ2-5	TGTGCCAGCAGTTACTCTTATATGACGGAGACCCAGTACTTC	CASSYSYMTETQYF
many	TRBV6-2/TRBV6-3	-	TRBJ2-3	TGTGCCAGCAGTTACTTGACCACAGATACGCAGTATTTT	CASSYLTTDTQYF
-	TRBV2	TRBD2	TRBJ2-1	TGTGCCAGCAGCGGGACTAGCGGGAGCCATGAGCAGTTCTTC	CASSGTSGSHEQFF
many	TRBV13	-	TRBJ1-3	TGTGCCAGCAGCTTCGGGGGTTTCTCCGGAAACACCATATATTTT	CASSFGGFSGNTIYF
-	TRBV7-3	TRBD2	TRBJ2-5	TGTGCCAGCAGCGCTCAGCGGGAGCGGGAGACCCAGTACTTC	CASSAQRERETQYF
few	TRBV29-1	-	TRBJ2-3	TGCAGCGTTGCCCCTACCACAGACAGGACAACGCAGTATTTT	CSVAPTTDRTTQYF
-	TRBV7-2	-	TRBJ1-2	TGTGCCAGCAGCCCCCAGCCCCTTACAGGGCTCTATGGCTACACCTTC	CASSPQPLTGLYGYTF
many	TRBV3-1	TRBD1	TRBJ1-1	TGTGCCAGCAGCCTTTGGACAGGGGGCATGAACACTGAAGCTTTCTTT	CASSLWTGGMNTEAFF